Shown below are 14 T cell receptor beta chains from a single sample sequenced in a study of shared clonotypes between healthy human individuals. Measured with immunoSEQ multiplex PCR; TCRdb has only the in-frame clones, and not every one. This table holds 170,000 or so clones, around 63% found once. Sequencing was done on a sample of memory CD4+ T cells sorted from blood. The sample's subset: CD45RA-negative fraction. Receptors were obtained from a man aged 25 to 45 in good health.

The chain has TRBV7-2 and TRBJ2-2, with unresolved D. V was clipped by 2 bases and J by 4 bases, with 8 bases between them. The CDR3 runs 14 residues. CDR1 is SGHTA and CDR2 is FQGNSA in the germline V gene. CDR3 residues: CASSLLLGTGELFF. The CDR3, as DNA: TGTGCCAGCAGCTTACTTTTGGGCACCGGGGAGCTGTTTTTT.

In its sample, this clone was seen a few times. The same CDR3 can be traced to other DNA sequences in this sample. The rearrangement links TRBV18 to TRBJ1-2; 7 bases agree with TRBD1. The CDR3 length is 14 residues. V shed 6 bases and J 2 bases; nucleotides not matched to a gene: 6. Germline CDR1 KGHSH, CDR2 LQKENI. In nucleotides, the CDR3 is TGTGCCAGCTCGCCGGGACAGCAAAACTATGGCTACACCTTC. Residues: CASSPGQQNYGYTF.

This chain connects TRBV11-2 to TRBJ2-1; D may be TRBD1 (6 bases). V lost 6 bases, J lost 7 bases, and 10 bases lay in between. CDR3 length equals 12 residues. Germline-derived CDR1 and CDR2 are SGHAT and FQNNGV. The CDR3 nucleotides are TGTGCCAGCAGTCCGGACAGAAATGAGCAGTTCTTC. Translation: CASSPDRNEQFF.

This chain links TRBV4-3 with TRBJ1-2; a weak D match, TRBD1 (5 bases). The germline V and J ends were trimmed by 0 bases and 8 bases, with 13 bases remaining between them. Looked up from germline, CDR1 is LGHNA and CDR2 is YSLEER. There are 14 residues in the CDR3. The CDR3 reads CASSQDTGLVGYTF. CDR3 nucleotide sequence: TGCGCCAGCAGCCAAGATACAGGTTTAGTCGGCTACACCTTC.

The sample holds many counts of this clone. The chain recombines TRBV5-1 with TRBJ1-1; perhaps TRBD1 as D (6 bases). V shed 0 bases and J shed 11 bases, with 20 bases lying between them. Germline CDR1 SGHRS, CDR2 YFSETQ. CDR3 length equals 15 residues. The chain's CDR3 is CASSLAPGARNRAFF. The CDR3 nucleotides are TGCGCCAGCAGCTTGGCCCCAGGGGCGCGTAACCGGGCTTTCTTT.

This sequence joins TRBV5-1 and TRBJ1-1; D gene ambiguous. Germline V gives CDR1 SGHRS, CDR2 YFSETQ. This CDR3 comprises 13 residues. The V gene lost 1 base and the J gene lost 3 bases, with 7 bases spanning the gap. The CDR3 DNA is TGCGCCAGCAGCTTGTTATTGGACACTGAAGCTTTCTTT. Amino acid sequence: CASSLLLDTEAFF.

The V and J genes are TRBV5-6 and TRBJ1-5; the D gene is possibly TRBD1 (5 bases). Between the trimmed V and J ends, which lost 6 bases and 6 bases, there was a span of 16 bases. The CDR3 has 14 amino acids. Germline V CDR1 and CDR2: SGHDT, YYEEEE. CDR3 sequence (DNA): TGTGCCAGCACCCTCTTTCCGGGGGGTCAGCCCCAGCATTTT. This translates into CASTLFPGGQPQHF.

The chain links TRBV11-2 to TRBJ1-4; 9 bases map to TRBD1. The CDR3 length is 15 residues. After removal of 1 base from V and 4 bases from J, the junction contained 1 base not matched to a gene. Germline CDR1 is SGHAT and CDR2 is FQNNGV. CDR3 sequence: CASSLGGQGNEKLFF. The CDR3 DNA reads as TGTGCCAGCAGCTTAGGGGGACAGGGTAATGAAAAACTGTTTTTT.

The chain combines TRBV30 with TRBJ2-7; D uncertain. CDR1 and CDR2 (germline): GTSNPN, SVGIG (reference sequence). Trimming left V 3 bases short and J 5 bases short, with 11 bases between. There are 12 residues in the CDR3. CDR3 protein: CAWRNPSDEQYF. DNA of the CDR3: TGTGCCTGGAGGAACCCCTCGGACGAGCAGTACTTC.

The chain employs TRBV9 and TRBJ2-1; TRBD2 is a possible D gene (5 bases). V lost 4 bases and J lost 8, with 13 bases in between. The CDR3 runs to 13 residues. From germline, CDR1 is SGDLS and CDR2 YYNGEE. CDR3 region: CASSPHTGDEQFF. CDR3 nucleotides: TGTGCCAGCAGCCCACACACCGGGGATGAGCAGTTCTTC.

The chain has TRBV11-2 and TRBJ2-7, with TRBD2 matching 7 bases. V dropped 3 bases and J dropped 2; count of bases not matched to a gene: 7. This CDR3 is built from 15 residues. In germline, CDR1 is SGHAT, CDR2 FQNNGV. CDR3 sequence (DNA): TGTGCCAGCAGCTTCGGCGGGAGACGCCCCTACGAGCAGTACTTC. Translating it yields CASSFGGRRPYEQYF.

This chain connects TRBV5-5 to TRBJ1-1; no definite D call. Germline values: CDR1 SGHKS, CDR2 YYEKEE (reference sequence). Trimming cost V 0 bases and J 6 bases, with 12 bases left between them. CDR3 length equals 14 residues. In DNA form, the CDR3 reads TGTGCCAGCAGCTTGGCGGGATCGATACCTGAAGCTTTCTTT. This gives the protein CASSLAGSIPEAFF.

Turning to this clone: A much larger clone differs from this one at a single base, so this may be a read error. The rearrangement links TRBV7-9 to TRBJ2-5; 7 nucleotides match TRBD1. The CDR3 loop spans 13 amino acids. Germline V lookup: CDR1 SEHNR, CDR2 FQNEAQ (reference sequence). Trimming cost V 5 bases and J 1 base; bases outside gene matches: 1. Here the CDR3 reads CASSGDSQETQYF. CDR3 DNA sequence: TGTGCCAGCAGCGGGGACAGCCAAGAGACCCAGTACTTC.

V and J are TRBV29-1 and TRBJ1-4, with D hard to call. The CDR3 length is 11 residues. CDR1 SQVTM and CDR2 ANQGSEA come from the germline V gene. The V and J ends lost 6 bases and 8 bases respectively, with 10 bases between them. The CDR3 bases are TGCAGCGTGGGAGTCAAAGAAAAACTGTTTTTT. Amino acid sequence: CSVGVKEKLFF.